Shown below are 23 T cell receptor beta chains from a single sample sequenced in a study of blood T cells in healthy people across ages. A sample-barcoded 5' primer and a J-beta primer mix were used in a second PCR of about 7 to 12 cycles. TCRdb recomputed calls from the 5' RACE reads with MiXCR, one row per CDR3 protein. The sample includes about 1.4 million distinct CDR3 sequences, around 59% of them seen just once. Specimen: blood. These receptors came from a man in his late teens or twenties in good health.

V is TRBV19 and J is TRBJ1-2; D is unclear. The germline V and J ends were trimmed by 3 bases and 6 bases, with 8 bases remaining between them. The CDR3 sequence is 12 residues long. Germline V gene sequence: CDR1 LNHDA, CDR2 SQIVND (reference sequence). CDR3 in amino acids: CASSMGPNGYTF. The DNA for the CDR3 is TGTGCCAGTAGTATGGGTCCCAATGGCTACACCTTC.

The V gene is TRBV6-5, the J gene TRBJ2-7; TRBD1 or TRBD2 may be the D gene (5 bases each). The CDR3 totals 19 residues. CDR1 is MNHEY, CDR2 SVGAGI, per germline. The germline V and J ends were trimmed by 5 bases and 5 bases, with 31 bases remaining between them. CDR3 nucleotides: TGTGCCAGCAGTAACCGGGACCGACTTACCCGGAACCGGGAAGACGAGCAGTACTTC. This codes for CASSNRDRLTRNREDEQYF.

The rearrangement joins TRBV5-6 to TRBJ1-2; a possible D gene is TRBD1 (5 bases). Germline V gene sequence: CDR1 SGHDT, CDR2 YYEEEE. With 5 bases removed from V and 3 bases from J, the gap between germline ends came to 17 bases. CDR3 length equals 15 residues. Written as DNA, the CDR3 is TGTGCCAGCAGTTGGCGACAACCGGGACACTATGGCTACACCTTC. Amino acids: CASSWRQPGHYGYTF.

This clonotype has only one observation. The CDR3 here is CASEQNEQFF. The CDR3 nucleotides are TGTGCCAGCGAGCAGAATGAGCAGTTCTTC. V gene TRBV2 combines with J gene TRBJ2-1; D is unclear. Germline CDR1 reads SNHLY; CDR2 reads FYNNEI. V dropped 8 bases and J dropped 7 bases, with 6 bases sitting between them. The CDR3 loop spans 10 amino acids.

This sequence joins TRBV4-1 and TRBJ1-2, with D unresolved. V lost 1 base to trimming and J lost 4 bases, with 10 bases between them. Germline V gene lookup returns CDR1 MGHRA and CDR2 YSYEKL. The CDR3 sequence is 14 residues long. CDR3 sequence (DNA): TGCGCCAGCAGCCAAGCTGGATGGAGCTATGGCTACACCTTC. Amino acids: CASSQAGWSYGYTF.

V and J are TRBV7-9 and TRBJ2-1, with 8 bases identical to TRBD2. The better agreement between TRBJ2-7 and the DNA end casts doubt on the J call. This CDR3 contains 19 residues. Looked up from germline, CDR1 is SEHNR and CDR2 is FQNEAQ (reference sequence). The CDR3 loop is CASSPRPFGGAGSYNEQYF. CDR3 DNA sequence: TGTGCCAGCAGCCCGCGACCATTCGGGGGGGCAGGCTCCTACAATGAGCAGTACTTC.

The genes are TRBV6-5 and TRBJ2-5, with D uncertain. Germline V gene sequence: CDR1 MNHEY, CDR2 SVGAGI. This CDR3 comprises 15 residues. The V end was cut by 5 bases, the J end by 1 base, with 14 bases between. CDR3 bases: TGTGCCAGCAGTCGTTCGCGATTTAGCCAAGAGACCCAGTACTTC. As protein: CASSRSRFSQETQYF.

This clonotype came up a few times. V and J are TRBV3-1 and TRBJ2-7, with 8 bases lining up with TRBD1. With 3 bases clipped from V and 4 bases from J, the junction kept 2 bases outside the gene matches. The CDR3 loop spans 13 amino acids. In germline, CDR1 is LGHDT, CDR2 YNNKEL (reference sequence). In DNA form, the CDR3 reads TGTGCCAGCAGCCATCAGGGGGCGTACGAGCAGTACTTC. This codes for CASSHQGAYEQYF.

CDR3 coding DNA: TGTGCCAGCAGTTCCCCTCGAGCGGGAGTTTACCGCGGCGAGCAGTACTTC. It yields the protein CASSSPRAGVYRGEQYF. The chain recombines TRBV12-3 or TRBV12-4 with TRBJ2-5; TRBD2 agrees at 8 bases. The last part of the DNA fits TRBJ2-7 better; the J call may be wrong. The CDR3 runs 17 residues.

The rearrangement joins TRBV5-5 to TRBJ1-2; no firm D call. This CDR3 region has 17 residues. With 0 bases removed from V and 5 bases from J, the gap between germline ends came to 20 bases. Germline V gene data show CDR1 as SGHKS and CDR2 as YYEKEE (reference sequence). The CDR3 loop reads CASSLEARTGFRYGYTF. In DNA, the CDR3 is TGTGCCAGCAGCTTGGAGGCCCGCACCGGCTTTCGATATGGCTACACCTTC.

This clonotype was seen just once. The rearrangement uses TRBV27 and TRBJ2-5; D is undetermined. Matching the DNA end better, TRBJ2-7 makes the J call doubtful. Germline V gene sequence: CDR1 MNHEY, CDR2 SMNVEV (reference sequence). The CDR3 covers 14 residues. The CDR3 loop is CASSPLPTVNEQYF. The CDR3 nucleotides read TGTGCCAGCAGCCCTCTCCCGACGGTAAACGAGCAGTACTTC.

The V and J genes are TRBV6-1 and TRBJ2-7, with no clear D. V was cut by 4 bases and J by 10 bases, with 20 bases left in between. The CDR3 loop spans 14 amino acids. Germline lookup yields CDR1 MNHNS and CDR2 SASEGT. CDR3 nucleotide sequence: TGTGCCAGCAGTGGGTTATCGGACGGCTTCATCCAGTACTTC. Translating it yields CASSGLSDGFIQYF.

The sample holds a few counts of this clonotype. This chain links TRBV20-1 with TRBJ2-3, with 7 nucleotides matching TRBD1. Germline CDR1 and CDR2: DFQATT and SNEGSKA (reference sequence). The CDR3 totals 15 residues. Trimming at V came to 6 bases and at J to 4 bases, leaving 13 bases not matched to a gene. CDR3: CSARRQGIMADTQYF. As DNA, the CDR3 is TGCAGTGCGCGTAGACAGGGTATAATGGCAGATACGCAGTATTTT.

The chain recombines TRBV4-1 with TRBJ2-3; 7 bases align to TRBD2. J was trimmed by 0 bases and V by 0 bases; bases with no gene match: 24. Germline lookup yields CDR1 MGHRA and CDR2 YSYEKL. This CDR3 contains 23 residues. CDR3 DNA: TGCGCCAGCAGCCAAGATGGGGGGTCTAGCGGCCCTTTTAGGATTTCTAGCACAGATACGCAGTATTTT. Its protein product is CASSQDGGSSGPFRISSTDTQYF.

The rearrangement uses TRBV7-9 and TRBJ2-2; TRBD2 aligns across 13 bases. The V and J ends lost 4 bases and 5 bases, in that order; junction bases with no gene match: 4. The germline V gene has CDR1 SEHNR and CDR2 FQNEAQ (reference sequence). The CDR3 is 16 amino acids. CDR3 bases: TGTGCCAGCAGCTCCGGACTAGCGGGAGTGACCGGGGAGCTGTTTTTT. Its translation is CASSSGLAGVTGELFF.

The chain couples TRBV6-5 to TRBJ1-5; D is unresolved. The germline V gene encodes CDR1 MNHEY and CDR2 SVGAGI. V was shortened by 6 bases and J by 4 bases, with 16 bases between the two germline ends. The CDR3 sequence is 15 residues long. This chain's CDR3 is CASSQAPGGNQPQHF. In DNA form, the CDR3 reads TGTGCCAGCAGCCAGGCCCCGGGAGGAAATCAGCCCCAGCATTTT.

The V and J genes are TRBV7-9 and TRBJ2-4, with D unresolved. Gene TRBJ2-5 matches the end of the DNA better, so the J call may be wrong. Germline V gene sequence: CDR1 SEHNR, CDR2 FQNEAQ (reference sequence). This CDR3 is built from 14 residues. CDR3 protein: CASSLVVWEETQYF. CDR3 DNA: TGTGCCAGCAGCTTGGTGGTTTGGGAAGAGACCCAGTACTTC.

A few counts support this clonotype. The chain links TRBV5-1 to TRBJ2-1; D unclear. This CDR3 comprises 14 residues. Trimming took 1 base from V and 5 from J, leaving 10 bases between them. The germline CDR1 and CDR2 sequences are SGHRS and YFSETQ. CDR3 residues: CASSLSYSHNEQFF. The CDR3 DNA sequence: TGCGCCAGCAGCTTGAGTTACTCTCACAATGAGCAGTTCTTC.

The chain joins TRBV15 to TRBJ2-5; D is unclear. The ends were cut back, 0 bases at V and 2 bases at J, with 7 bases in the middle. Germline assignment: CDR1 LNHNV and CDR2 YYDKDF (reference sequence). The CDR3 has 14 residues. The CDR3 loop reads CATSRDLVQETQYF. The DNA of the CDR3 is TGTGCCACCAGCAGAGATTTGGTTCAAGAGACCCAGTACTTC.

In its sample, this clonotype was seen a few times. V gene TRBV6-7 combines with J gene TRBJ2-5; 7 positions match TRBD1. TRBV6-7 is known as an ORF, though its function is uncertain. After removal of 9 bases from V and 2 bases from J, the junction contained 6 bases not matched to a gene. CDR3 length: 13 residues. The CDR3 spells CARRTGPQETQYF. The CDR3 DNA reads as TGTGCCAGACGGACAGGACCTCAAGAGACCCAGTACTTC.

As concerns this clonotype: Sequence at one end of the junction differs from germline and may be a read error. The chain combines TRBV12-3 or TRBV12-4 with TRBJ2-1; no firm D call. The CDR3 covers 12 residues. The DNA of the CDR3 is TGTGCCAGCATTTTATCAGTTGGTGAGCAGTTCTTC. Translation: CASILSVGEQFF.

This chain joins TRBV29-1 and TRBJ2-2; D is unresolved. CDR3 size: 13 residues. Per the germline V gene, CDR1 is SQVTM and CDR2 is ANQGSEA. Trimming took off 7 bases at V and 0 bases at J, with 9 bases between the two ends. CDR3 in DNA: TGCAGCGCTGAGACGGCGAACACCGGGGAGCTGTTTTTT. Encoded protein: CSAETANTGELFF.

This rearrangement joins TRBV20-1 to TRBJ2-1, with a tentative D call TRBD1 (5 bases). This CDR3 region has 13 residues. Trimming stripped 0 bases from V and 8 bases from J, with 11 bases between. Germline loops: CDR1 DFQATT, CDR2 SNEGSKA (reference sequence). The DNA for the CDR3 is TGCAGTGCTAGAGATCAGGGAAGGGATGAGCAGTTCTTC. This sequence encodes CSARDQGRDEQFF.